One and the same sample provided the 13 T cell receptor beta chains below, sequenced in a study of T-cell reconstitution after alpha-beta-depleted transplantation in children. Unique molecular identifiers were incorporated into the prepared TCRbeta library. TCRdb reprocessed the PCR reads with MiXCR, giving one entry per CDR3 protein. The repertoire includes about 540,000 distinct CDR3 sequences, around 19% of them detected once, and roughly 3.3% sits in the top ten. This material consisted of PBMCs from the stem cell graft donor, taken from the stem cell graft. Receptor source: a human donor who donated a stem cell graft to a child with acute lymphoblastic leukemia.

V and J are TRBV7-9 and TRBJ2-7; D gene unclear. CDR3 size: 15 residues. The V and J ends lost 0 bases and 0 bases respectively, with 9 bases between them. CDR1 and CDR2 (germline): SEHNR, FQNEAQ (reference sequence). The CDR3 here is CASSLAAGPSYEQYF. Written as DNA, the CDR3 is TGTGCCAGCAGCTTAGCGGCAGGACCCTCCTACGAGCAGTACTTC. Full variable domain (missing parts from reference TRBV7-9 and TRBJ2-7): DTGVSQNPRHKITKRGQNVTFRCDPISEHNRLYWYRQTLGQGPEFLTYFQNEAQLEKSRLLSDRFSAERPKGSFSTLEIQRTEQGDSAMYLCASSLAAGPSYEQYFGPGTRLTVT.

The rearrangement uses TRBV7-2 and TRBJ2-5, with 7 bases identical to TRBD1. The V and J ends lost 2 bases and 4 bases, in that order; junction bases with no gene match: 13. The CDR3 is made up of 17 amino acids. Germline values: CDR1 SGHTA, CDR2 FQGNSA. CDR3 residues: CASSLWDSRGFRETQYF. CDR3 bases: TGTGCCAGCAGCTTATGGGACAGTAGGGGGTTTCGAGAGACCCAGTACTTC.

The chain recombines TRBV10-1 with TRBJ1-1; D unclear. The germline CDR1 and CDR2 sequences are WNHNN and SYGVQD (reference sequence). Trimming cost V 0 bases and J 8 bases, with 10 bases left between them. The CDR3 runs to 13 residues. The CDR3 DNA reads as TGCGCCAGCAGTGAGTCCGGCCTAGGCGAAGCTTTCTTT. It encodes CASSESGLGEAFF.

V is TRBV5-5 and J is TRBJ1-6, with D possibly being TRBD1 (6 bases). The CDR3 contains 14 residues. Trimming removed 3 bases from V and 7 bases from J, with 11 bases in between. Germline CDR1 and CDR2: SGHKS and YYEKEE (reference sequence). The CDR3 protein is CASSSDSLNSPLHF. The CDR3 nucleotides read TGTGCCAGCAGCTCGGACAGCTTGAATTCACCCCTCCACTTT.

The V call is TRBV29-1, the J call TRBJ2-3, with a weak D call TRBD2 (7 bases). The CDR3 has 13 residues. Trimming took 7 bases from V and 4 from J, leaving 15 bases between them. The germline gives CDR1 SQVTM, CDR2 ANQGSEA. This chain's CDR3 is CSEGEGLADTQYF. The CDR3 DNA follows: TGCAGCGAGGGGGAGGGACTCGCAGATACGCAGTATTTT.

The V gene is TRBV7-3, the J gene TRBJ2-1; TRBD2 aligns across 7 bases. This CDR3 is built from 15 residues. The V and J ends lost 2 bases and 7 bases, in that order; junction bases with no gene match: 8. CDR1 is SGHTA, CDR2 FQGTGA, per germline. The CDR3 bases are TGTGCCAGCAGCTTACTAGCGGCCTCTTTAAATGAGCAGTTCTTC. Encoded protein: CASSLLAASLNEQFF.

The chain couples TRBV7-2 to TRBJ2-1; TRBD2 agrees at 11 bases. This CDR3 is built from 16 residues. V shed 4 bases and J 3 bases; nucleotides not matched to a gene: 5. The germline CDR1 and CDR2 sequences are SGHTA and FQGNSA. The CDR3 here is CASSSDGTSGYNEQFF. In nucleotides, the CDR3 is TGTGCCAGCAGCTCAGACGGGACTAGCGGCTACAATGAGCAGTTCTTC.

This clonotype turned up a few times. The genes are TRBV27 and TRBJ1-2, with D possibly being TRBD1 (5 bases). The CDR3 covers 15 residues. Trimming took 4 bases from V and 4 from J, leaving 16 bases between them. Germline V lookup: CDR1 MNHEY, CDR2 SMNVEV (reference sequence). This chain's CDR3 is CASSSRDGGPYGYTF. The CDR3 nucleotides are TGTGCCAGCAGTTCCCGGGACGGCGGACCCTATGGCTACACCTTC.

CDR3 residues: CASSTGSHQETQYF. Here the CDR3 DNA reads TGTGCCAGCAGTACAGGGAGCCACCAAGAGACCCAGTACTTC. The chain has TRBV12-3 or TRBV12-4 and TRBJ2-5, with D possibly being TRBD1 (6 bases). The CDR3 runs to 14 residues. V shed 5 bases and J shed 0 bases, with 10 bases lying between them.

The CDR3 coding sequence is TGTGCCAGTAGTATGGGACCCGGTGTCTCTAGCACAGATACGCAGTATTTT. The encoded protein is CASSMGPGVSSTDTQYF. The chain carries TRBV19 and TRBJ2-3; D is perhaps TRBD1 or TRBD2 (5 bases each). This CDR3 has 17 amino acids. Germline assignment: CDR1 LNHDA and CDR2 SQIVND (reference sequence). V lost 3 bases to trimming and J lost 0 bases, with 16 bases between them.

V usage is TRBV20-1 and J usage is TRBJ1-5; 11 bases are a match to TRBD1. Per germline, CDR1 DFQATT and CDR2 SNEGSKA (reference sequence). After removal of 3 bases from V and 2 bases from J, the junction contained 0 bases not matched to a gene. The CDR3 is 14 amino acids. CDR3 protein: CSARGQGGNQPQHF. CDR3 DNA sequence: TGCAGTGCTAGGGGACAGGGGGGCAATCAGCCCCAGCATTTT.

The table lists this clonotype with a few counts. The chain employs TRBV5-1 and TRBJ1-1; the D is unclear. V was cut by 4 bases and J by 4 bases, with 11 bases left in between. The CDR3 covers 13 residues. The V gene's germline CDR1 is SGHRS and CDR2 YFSETQ. This CDR3 is CASSPDLSTEAFF. The CDR3 coding sequence is TGCGCCAGCAGCCCAGACCTCAGCACTGAAGCTTTCTTT. The complete variable domain, with remaining parts taken from reference TRBV5-1 and TRBJ1-1, reads KAGVTQTPRYLIKTRGQQVTLSCSPISGHRSVSWYQQTPGQGLQFLFEYFSETQRNKGNFPGRFSGRQFSNSRSEMNVSTLELGDSALYLCASSPDLSTEAFFGQGTRLTVV.

At least ten counts were recorded for this clonotype. V and J are TRBV5-1 and TRBJ2-1; 12 bases fit TRBD2. Germline lookup yields CDR1 SGHRS and CDR2 YFSETQ. The CDR3 is 15 amino acids. Trimming at V came to 0 bases and at J to 5 bases, leaving 0 bases not matched to a gene. The CDR3 coding sequence is TGCGCCAGCAGCTTGGGACTAGCGGGAGACAATGAGCAGTTCTTC. It is translated as CASSLGLAGDNEQFF.